The present entry profiles one T cell receptor beta chain with its context. The antigen is unknown. Profiling relied on immunoSEQ multiplex PCR, and the TCRdb table lists in-frame clones only, not all of them. The sample holds approximately 100,000 clones, just over 90% seen once. These data are taken from a study of T cell responses to AZD1222 COVID-19 vaccine. Study at large: Pooled samples include second doses given at about 4 or 12 weeks.

Germline lookup yields CDR1 KGHDR and CDR2 SFDVKD. Trimming cost V 1 base and J 10 bases, with 9 bases left between them. The CDR3 covers 13 residues. Study-level points and caveats: CD4 TCRs covered the whole spike, strongest at regions 160-218 and 743-854. Increased Spike-specific TCR breadth and depth were observed after two AZD1222 doses.

This chain links TRBV24-1 with TRBJ1-4, with unresolved D. Sequencing was performed on peripheral blood, taken on day 0 of AZD1222 vaccination. This TCR came from an adult in good health. The CDR3 coding sequence is TGTGCCACCAGTGATTTCACGGGTGGAAAACTGTTTTTT. Amino acid sequence: CATSDFTGGKLFF.